This entry is about one T cell receptor (beta chain). The V and J ends lost 3 bases and 5 bases, in that order; junction bases with no gene match: 11. Germline CDR1 is KGHDR and CDR2 is SFDVKD. The CDR3 loop spans 17 amino acids. This sample was taken from a study of blood T cell repertoires in COVID-19. Whole-study context: Acute and convalescent COVID-19 specimens originated in the United States, Italy and Spain. PBMCs, B-cell-depleted T cells, or T cells were the source of the cDNA or gDNA that made up the material.

Original data processing: The assay estimated nucleated cells by amplifying reference gene primers. Measured with immunoSEQ multiplex PCR; TCRdb has only the in-frame clones, and not every one. The V and J calls and clone size come from that table; D and trimming were worked out from the DNA. The repertoire consists of 75,000 to 100,000 clones, with more than 75% occurring once and the leading ten covering 6.5% to 8.5%. The chain carries TRBV24-1 and TRBJ2-5; 10 bases line up with TRBD1. The TCR was taken from a man aged 50-59 years with active or convalescent COVID-19. The material sequenced was peripheral blood. Here the CDR3 reads CATSDPRQGASRETQYF. The CDR3, as DNA: TGTGCCACCAGTGATCCGCGACAGGGGGCTAGTAGGGAGACCCAGTACTTC.